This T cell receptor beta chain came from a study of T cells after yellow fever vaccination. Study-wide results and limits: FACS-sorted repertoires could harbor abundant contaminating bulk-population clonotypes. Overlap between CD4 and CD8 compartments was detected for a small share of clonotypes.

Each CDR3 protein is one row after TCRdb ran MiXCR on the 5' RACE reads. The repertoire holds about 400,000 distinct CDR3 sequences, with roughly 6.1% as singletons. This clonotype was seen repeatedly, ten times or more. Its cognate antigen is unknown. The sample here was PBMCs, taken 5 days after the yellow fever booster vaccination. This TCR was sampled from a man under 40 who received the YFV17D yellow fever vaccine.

In DNA, the CDR3 is TGTGCCAGCAGGCCCGCCGGGGGCTCCTACGAGCAGTACTTC. Translating it yields CASRPAGGSYEQYF. This chain joins TRBV27 and TRBJ2-7, with D tentatively TRBD2 (6 bases). Deletions cut 6 bases from V and 0 bases from J, with 12 bases between. The CDR3 is 14 amino acids. The germline CDR1 and CDR2 sequences are MNHEY and SMNVEV (reference sequence).